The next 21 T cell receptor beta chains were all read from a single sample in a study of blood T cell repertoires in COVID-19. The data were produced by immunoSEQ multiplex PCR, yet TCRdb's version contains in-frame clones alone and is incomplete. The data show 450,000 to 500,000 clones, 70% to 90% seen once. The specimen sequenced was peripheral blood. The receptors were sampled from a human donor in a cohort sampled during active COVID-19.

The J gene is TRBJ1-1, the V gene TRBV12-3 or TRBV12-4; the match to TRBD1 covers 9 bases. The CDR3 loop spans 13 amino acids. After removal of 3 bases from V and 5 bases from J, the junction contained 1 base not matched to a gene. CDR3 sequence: CASSFGTGTEAFF. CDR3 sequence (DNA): TGTGCCAGCAGTTTTGGGACAGGGACTGAAGCTTTCTTT.

The CDR3 here is CASRRDQGGYTF. The CDR3 region has the DNA TGTGCCAGCAGAAGAGACCAGGGTGGCTACACCTTC. The chain links TRBV12-3 or TRBV12-4 to TRBJ1-2; D might be TRBD1 (5 bases). There are 12 residues in the CDR3. V gave up 6 bases and J gave up 7 bases, with 12 bases separating them.

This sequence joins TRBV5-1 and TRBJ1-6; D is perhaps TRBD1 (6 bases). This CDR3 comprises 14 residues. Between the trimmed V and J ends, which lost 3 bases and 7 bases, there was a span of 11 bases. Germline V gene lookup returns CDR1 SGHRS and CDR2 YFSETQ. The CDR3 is CASSSGQQNSPLHF. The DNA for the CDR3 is TGCGCCAGCAGCTCCGGACAGCAGAATTCACCCCTCCACTTT.

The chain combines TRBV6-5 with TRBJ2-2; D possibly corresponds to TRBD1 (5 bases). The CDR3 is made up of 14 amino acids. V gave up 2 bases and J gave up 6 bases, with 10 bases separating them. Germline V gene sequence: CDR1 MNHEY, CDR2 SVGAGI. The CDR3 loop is CASSYLNRPGELFF. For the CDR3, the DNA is TGTGCCAGCAGTTACCTCAACAGGCCCGGGGAGCTGTTTTTT.

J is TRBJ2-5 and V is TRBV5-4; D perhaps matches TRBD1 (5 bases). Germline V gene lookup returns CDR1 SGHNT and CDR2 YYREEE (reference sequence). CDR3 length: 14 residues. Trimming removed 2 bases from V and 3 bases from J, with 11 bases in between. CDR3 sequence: CASSFRPREETQYF. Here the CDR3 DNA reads TGTGCCAGCAGCTTTCGTCCCAGGGAAGAGACCCAGTACTTC.

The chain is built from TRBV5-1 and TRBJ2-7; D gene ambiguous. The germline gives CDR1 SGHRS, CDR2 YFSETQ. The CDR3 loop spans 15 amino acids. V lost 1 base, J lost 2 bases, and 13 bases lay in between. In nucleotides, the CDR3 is TGCGCCAGCAGCTTGACTTCTCTGTCTACCTACGAGCAGTACTTC. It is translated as CASSLTSLSTYEQYF. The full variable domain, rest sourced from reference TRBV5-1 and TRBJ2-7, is KAGVTQTPRYLIKTRGQQVTLSCSPISGHRSVSWYQQTPGQGLQFLFEYFSETQRNKGNFPGRFSGRQFSNSRSEMNVSTLELGDSALYLCASSLTSLSTYEQYFGPGTRLTVT.

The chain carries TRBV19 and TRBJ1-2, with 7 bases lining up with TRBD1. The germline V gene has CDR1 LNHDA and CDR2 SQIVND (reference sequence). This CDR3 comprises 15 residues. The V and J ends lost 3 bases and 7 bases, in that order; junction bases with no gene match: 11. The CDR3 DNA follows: TGTGCCAGTAGTATCTCTCGGACAGGATGGATTGGCTACACCTTC. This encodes CASSISRTGWIGYTF.

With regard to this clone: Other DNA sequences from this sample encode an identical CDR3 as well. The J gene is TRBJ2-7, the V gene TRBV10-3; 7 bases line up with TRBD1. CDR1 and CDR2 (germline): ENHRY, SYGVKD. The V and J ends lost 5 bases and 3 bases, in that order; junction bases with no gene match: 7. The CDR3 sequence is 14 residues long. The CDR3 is CAISTSGTDYEQYF. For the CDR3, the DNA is TGTGCCATCAGTACCTCCGGGACAGACTACGAGCAGTACTTC.

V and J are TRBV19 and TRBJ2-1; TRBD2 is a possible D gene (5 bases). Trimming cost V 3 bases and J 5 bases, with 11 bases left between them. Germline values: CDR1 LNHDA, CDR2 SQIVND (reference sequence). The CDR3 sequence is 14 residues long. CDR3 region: CASSIQRSNNEQFF. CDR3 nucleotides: TGTGCCAGTAGTATCCAGCGGAGCAACAATGAGCAGTTCTTC. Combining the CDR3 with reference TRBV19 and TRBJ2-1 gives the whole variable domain DGGITQSPKYLFRKEGQNVTLSCEQNLNHDAMYWYRQDPGQGLRLIYYSQIVNDFQKGDIAEGYSVSREKKESFPLTVTSAQKNPTAFYLCASSIQRSNNEQFFGPGTRLTVL.

CDR3 DNA: TGTGCCTGGGTCCAACAGGCAACTAATGAAAAACTGTTTTTT. Protein: CAWVQQATNEKLFF. This chain links TRBV30 with TRBJ1-4; D perhaps matches TRBD1 (5 bases). The germline V gene encodes CDR1 GTSNPN and CDR2 SVGIG (reference sequence). Trimming took off 5 bases at V and 0 bases at J, with 10 bases between the two ends. The CDR3 has 14 amino acids.

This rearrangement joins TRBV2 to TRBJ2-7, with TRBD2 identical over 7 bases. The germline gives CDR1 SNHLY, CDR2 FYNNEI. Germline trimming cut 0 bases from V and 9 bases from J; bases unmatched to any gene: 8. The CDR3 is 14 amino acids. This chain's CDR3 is CASSEALLAAVQYF. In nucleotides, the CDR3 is TGTGCCAGCAGTGAAGCGCTCCTAGCGGCCGTGCAGTACTTC.

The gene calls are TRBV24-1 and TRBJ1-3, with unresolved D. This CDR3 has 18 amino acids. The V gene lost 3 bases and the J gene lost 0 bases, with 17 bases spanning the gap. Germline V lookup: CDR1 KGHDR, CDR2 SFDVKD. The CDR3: CATSDLGRDGDSGNTIYF. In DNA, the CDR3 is TGTGCCACCAGTGATCTAGGGAGAGATGGGGACTCTGGAAACACCATATATTTT.

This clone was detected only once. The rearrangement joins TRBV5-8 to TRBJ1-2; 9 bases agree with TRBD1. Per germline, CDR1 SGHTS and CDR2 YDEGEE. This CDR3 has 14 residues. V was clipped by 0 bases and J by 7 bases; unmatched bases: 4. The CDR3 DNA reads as TGTGCCAGCAGCTTGGGTGGGACAGGGATTGGCTACACCTTC. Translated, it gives CASSLGGTGIGYTF. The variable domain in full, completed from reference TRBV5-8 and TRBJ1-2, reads EAGVTQSPTHLIKTRGQQATLRCSPISGHTSVYWYQQALGLGLQFLLWYDEGEERNRGNFPPRFSGRQFPNYSSELNVNALELEDSALYLCASSLGGTGIGYTFGSGTRLTVV.

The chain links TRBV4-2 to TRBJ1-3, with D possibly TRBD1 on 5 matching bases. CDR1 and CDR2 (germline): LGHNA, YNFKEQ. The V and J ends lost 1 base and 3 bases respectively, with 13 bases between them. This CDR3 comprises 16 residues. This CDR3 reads CASSQGAGGGGNTIYF. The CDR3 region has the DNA TGTGCCAGCAGCCAAGGGGCCGGGGGGGGTGGAAACACCATATATTTT.

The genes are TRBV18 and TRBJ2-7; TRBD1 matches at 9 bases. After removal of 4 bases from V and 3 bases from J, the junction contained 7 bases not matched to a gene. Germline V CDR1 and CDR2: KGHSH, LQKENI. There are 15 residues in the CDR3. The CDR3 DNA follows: TGTGCCAGCTCACTAGGACAGGGGACTTACTACGAGCAGTACTTC. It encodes CASSLGQGTYYEQYF.

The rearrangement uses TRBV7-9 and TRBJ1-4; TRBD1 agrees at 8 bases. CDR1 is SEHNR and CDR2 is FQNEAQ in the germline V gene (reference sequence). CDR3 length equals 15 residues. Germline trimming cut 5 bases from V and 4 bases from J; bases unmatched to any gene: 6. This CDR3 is CASSLQGADNEKLFF. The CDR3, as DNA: TGTGCCAGCAGCCTCCAGGGGGCGGATAATGAAAAACTGTTTTTT.

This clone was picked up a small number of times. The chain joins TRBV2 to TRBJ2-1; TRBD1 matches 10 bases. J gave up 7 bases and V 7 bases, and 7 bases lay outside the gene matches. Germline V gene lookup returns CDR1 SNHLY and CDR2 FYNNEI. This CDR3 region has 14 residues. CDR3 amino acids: CASKGGQGLNEQFF. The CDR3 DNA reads TGTGCCAGCAAGGGGGGACAGGGGTTGAATGAGCAGTTCTTC.

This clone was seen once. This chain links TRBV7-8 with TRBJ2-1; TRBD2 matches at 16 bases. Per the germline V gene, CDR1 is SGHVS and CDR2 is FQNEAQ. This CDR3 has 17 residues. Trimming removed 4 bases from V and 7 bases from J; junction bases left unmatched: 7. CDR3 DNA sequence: TGTGCCAGCAGCTCTACGGGACTAGCGGGAGGGTTAAATGAGCAGTTCTTC. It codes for CASSSTGLAGGLNEQFF.

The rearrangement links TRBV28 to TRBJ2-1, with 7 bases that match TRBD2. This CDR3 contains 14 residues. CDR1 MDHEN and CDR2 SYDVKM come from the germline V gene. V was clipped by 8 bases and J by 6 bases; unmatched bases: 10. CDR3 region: CASLSRQRGNEQFF. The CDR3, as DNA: TGTGCCAGCCTCTCCCGGCAGCGGGGCAATGAGCAGTTCTTC. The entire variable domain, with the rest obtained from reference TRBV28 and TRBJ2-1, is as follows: DVKVTQSSRYLVKRTGEKVFLECVQDMDHENMFWYRQDPGLGLRLIYFSYDVKMKEKGDIPEGYSVSREKKERFSLILESASTNQTSMYLCASLSRQRGNEQFFGPGTRLTVL.

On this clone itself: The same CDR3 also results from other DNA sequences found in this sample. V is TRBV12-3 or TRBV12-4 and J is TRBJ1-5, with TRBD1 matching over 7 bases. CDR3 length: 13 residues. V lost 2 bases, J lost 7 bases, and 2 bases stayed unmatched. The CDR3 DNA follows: TGTGCCAGCAGTTTAACAGGGGACCAGCCCCAGCATTTT. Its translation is CASSLTGDQPQHF.

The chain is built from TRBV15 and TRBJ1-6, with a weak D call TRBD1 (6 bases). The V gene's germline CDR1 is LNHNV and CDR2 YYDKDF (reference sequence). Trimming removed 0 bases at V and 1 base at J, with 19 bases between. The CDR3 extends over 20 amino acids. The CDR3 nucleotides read TGTGCCACCAGCAGAGAAGGGGTGGCGGGGGGCAGGTCCTATAATTCACCCCTCCACTTT. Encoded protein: CATSREGVAGGRSYNSPLHF.